Following are 9 T cell receptor beta chains from one sample sequenced in a study of CD8+ T cells in alopecia areata. Investigators isolated RNA and reverse transcribed it into cDNA to act as the sequencing template. Clones were read by immunoSEQ multiplex PCR, and TCRdb kept only the in-frame ones, dropping some. This table holds 150,000 or so clones, about 49% found once. The sequencing here drew on CD8+ T cells sorted from blood, taken at week 0. The origin of the receptors is a human donor with alopecia areata.

The rearrangement links TRBV4-2 to TRBJ1-5; D not resolved. The CDR3 consists of 14 residues. Germline CDR1 and CDR2: LGHNA and YNFKEQ. Between the trimmed V and J ends, which lost 0 bases and 7 bases, there was a span of 10 bases. CDR3 nucleotides: TGTGCCAGCAGCCAAGATGAGCCGCACCAGCCCCAGCATTTT. Amino acids: CASSQDEPHQPQHF.

The chain employs TRBV19 and TRBJ1-6; TRBD1 agrees at 8 bases. V was pared by 8 bases and J by 7 bases, with 4 bases of the junction left unmatched. This CDR3 is 13 amino acids long. Germline-derived CDR1 and CDR2 are LNHDA and SQIVND (reference sequence). In DNA, the CDR3 is TGTGCCAGTTCAGGGGGCCTCAATTCACCCCTCCACTTT. Its protein product is CASSGGLNSPLHF.

This chain uses TRBV13 with TRBJ1-5; D is possibly TRBD1 (6 bases). Trimming pared 5 bases from V and 5 bases from J, leaving 13 bases between. This CDR3 is built from 14 residues. CDR1 PRHDT and CDR2 FYEKMQ come from the germline V gene (reference sequence). Here the CDR3 reads CASSLTGSDQPQHF. The DNA for the CDR3 is TGTGCCAGCAGCCTAACAGGGTCTGATCAGCCCCAGCATTTT.

This clone was seen only a few times. The same CDR3 is also encoded by other DNA sequences in this sample. V is TRBV25-1 and J is TRBJ2-5, with a weak D call TRBD2 (6 bases). The CDR3 sequence is 14 residues long. V was clipped by 0 bases and J by 5 bases, with 10 bases between them. Looked up from germline, CDR1 is MGHDK and CDR2 is SYGVNS. The DNA for the CDR3 is TGTGCCAGCAGTGAATACGGGGGAGGCGAGACCCAGTACTTC. It is translated as CASSEYGGGETQYF.

This clone showed up just a few times. The CDR3, as DNA: TGCAGCGTTTGGGACAGGGCAACTAATGAAAAACTGTTTTTT. It is translated as CSVWDRATNEKLFF. V is TRBV29-1 and J is TRBJ1-4, with 9 bases aligning to TRBD1. Germline values: CDR1 SQVTM, CDR2 ANQGSEA. The CDR3 extends over 14 amino acids. V gave up 5 bases and J gave up 0 bases; unmatched junction bases: 1.

Details on this clone: Distinct nucleotide sequences in the sample also encode this CDR3. V gene TRBV15 combines with J gene TRBJ1-1; TRBD1 aligns across 9 bases. The junction had 5 bases not matched to a gene; V was cut back by 5 bases and J by 1 base. CDR3 length: 15 amino acids. CDR1 and CDR2 (germline): LNHNV, YYDKDF (reference sequence). Here the CDR3 reads CATSGDREGNTEAFF. The CDR3 coding sequence is TGTGCCACCAGCGGGGACAGGGAGGGGAACACTGAAGCTTTCTTT. Supplemented by reference TRBV15 and TRBJ1-1, the full variable domain reads DAMVIQNPRYQVTQFGKPVTLSCSQTLNHNVMYWYQQKSSQAPKLLFHYYDKDFNNEADTPDNFQSRRPNTSFCFLDIRSPGLGDTAMYLCATSGDREGNTEAFFGQGTRLTVV.

The chain is built from TRBV6-5 and TRBJ1-1, with a tentative D call TRBD1 (5 bases). Germline CDR1 and CDR2: MNHEY and SVGAGI. This CDR3 spans 13 amino acids. V lost 7 bases and J lost 0, with 9 bases in between. This CDR3 is CASTDNMNTEAFF. CDR3 in DNA: TGTGCCAGCACGGACAACATGAACACTGAAGCTTTCTTT.

The CDR3 protein is CASSLEGPVSGANVLTF. The CDR3 nucleotides are TGCGCCAGCAGTCTTGAGGGCCCGGTCTCTGGGGCCAACGTCCTGACTTTC. This chain uses TRBV23-1 with TRBJ2-6; tentative D call: TRBD2 (5 bases). TRBV23-1 is given ORF status, its function remaining uncertain. There are 17 residues in the CDR3. Trimming took 4 bases from V and 0 from J, leaving 13 bases between them.

The chain employs TRBV7-9 and TRBJ1-5; D gene ambiguous. V shed 6 bases and J shed 6 bases, with 9 bases lying between them. CDR3 length: 12 residues. Germline CDR1 and CDR2: SEHNR and FQNEAQ (reference sequence). The CDR3 sequence is CASSLSRQPQHF. The CDR3 nucleotides read TGTGCCAGCAGTCTCAGCCGTCAGCCCCAGCATTTT.